The 12 T cell receptor beta chains reported below all come from one sample, sequenced in a study of shared clonotypes between healthy human individuals. Sequenced by immunoSEQ multiplex PCR; TCRdb stores in-frame clones only, minus some. Of 1.5 million to 2.5 million clones detected, about 94% appear once; the ten largest clones hold approximately 1%. CD45RO-negative, CCR7-selected cells formed the naive CD8 fraction, which excluded terminally differentiated effector memory CD45RA+ cells. Sequenced material: naive CD8+ T cells sorted from blood. The receptors originated from a man younger than 35 in good health.

Of note for this clone: At the DNA level, this CDR3 is encoded by other sequences in the same sample as well. This chain connects TRBV6-5 to TRBJ2-1; a weak D match, TRBD2 (5 bases). Per the germline V gene, CDR1 is MNHEY and CDR2 is SVGAGI. The CDR3 contains 13 residues. V was shortened by 3 bases and J by 7 bases, with 10 bases between the two germline ends. The CDR3 region is CASSYREGNEQFF. CDR3 sequence (DNA): TGTGCCAGCAGTTATCGTGAGGGAAATGAGCAGTTCTTC.

The chain joins TRBV6-6 to TRBJ2-7; tentative D call: TRBD1 (7 bases). The CDR3 length is 14 residues. Per the germline V gene, CDR1 is MNHNY and CDR2 is SVGAGI (reference sequence). With 6 bases removed from V and 5 bases from J, the gap between germline ends came to 17 bases. The CDR3 DNA reads as TGTGCCAGCAGGGGTTCAGGGGGGTTCCACGAGCAGTACTTC. Translated: CASRGSGGFHEQYF.

J is TRBJ2-5 and V is TRBV4-1; 7 bases map to TRBD1. CDR3 length: 13 amino acids. Germline V gives CDR1 MGHRA, CDR2 YSYEKL. V dropped 4 bases and J dropped 3; count of bases not matched to a gene: 2. CDR3 DNA: TGCGCCAGCAGCCCCGGGACAGAAGAGACCCAGTACTTC. It is translated as CASSPGTEETQYF.

The J gene is TRBJ1-1, the V gene TRBV4-3; TRBD1 matches at 8 bases. The junction had 9 bases not matched to a gene; V was cut back by 4 bases and J by 2 bases. Germline V gene lookup returns CDR1 LGHNA and CDR2 YSLEER. This CDR3 has 16 residues. CDR3 bases: TGCGCCAGCAGCCTAAATACAGGGGGACCAAACACTGAAGCTTTCTTT. As protein: CASSLNTGGPNTEAFF.

The chain couples TRBV29-1 to TRBJ2-3; 8 nucleotides agree with TRBD1. Losses at the gene ends were 7 bases for V and 0 bases for J; bases not matched to a gene: 3. The V gene's germline CDR1 is SQVTM and CDR2 ANQGSEA. The CDR3 totals 13 residues. The CDR3 reads CSAGQGSTDTQYF. The CDR3 DNA follows: TGCAGCGCCGGACAGGGAAGCACAGATACGCAGTATTTT.

The chain has TRBV4-1 and TRBJ2-1, with D perhaps TRBD2 (5 bases). V was pared by 2 bases and J by 4 bases, with 18 bases between. Germline-derived CDR1 and CDR2 are MGHRA and YSYEKL. There are 17 residues in the CDR3. In nucleotides, the CDR3 is TGCGCCAGCAGCCAAAGACTCCTAGCTGCGGTGTACAATGAGCAGTTCTTC. Protein product: CASSQRLLAAVYNEQFF.

J is TRBJ2-2 and V is TRBV5-1; TRBD1 matches at 8 bases. CDR3 length: 16 amino acids. From germline, CDR1 is SGHRS and CDR2 YFSETQ. J gave up 4 bases and V 2 bases, and 7 bases lay outside the gene matches. The CDR3 sequence is CASSFGQGSFTGELFF. In DNA, the CDR3 is TGCGCCAGCAGCTTCGGACAGGGCTCCTTCACCGGGGAGCTGTTTTTT.

The V gene is TRBV27, the J gene TRBJ2-3; no reliable D call. CDR1 and CDR2 from the germline V gene are MNHEY and SMNVEV (reference sequence). The CDR3 length is 15 residues. V was clipped by 0 bases and J by 3 bases, with 10 bases between them. The CDR3 reads CASSLSFAQTDTQYF. CDR3 sequence (DNA): TGTGCCAGCAGTTTATCGTTCGCCCAAACAGATACGCAGTATTTT.

J is TRBJ1-2 and V is TRBV28; 7 nucleotides match TRBD1. This CDR3 region has 12 residues. V was pared by 8 bases and J by 8 bases, with 8 bases of the junction left unmatched. Germline CDR1 reads MDHEN; CDR2 reads SYDVKM. DNA of the CDR3: TGTGCCAGCGCTCAGGGGGAAGGCGGCTACACCTTC. Translation: CASAQGEGGYTF.

This clone showed up just a few times. This rearrangement joins TRBV2 to TRBJ1-5; D may be TRBD1 (6 bases). The CDR3 totals 13 residues. V was pared by 6 bases and J by 6 bases, with 12 bases between. The germline gives CDR1 SNHLY, CDR2 FYNNEI. CDR3 nucleotides: TGTGCCAGCAGACAGGGTTGGGGTCAGCCCCAGCATTTT. As protein: CASRQGWGQPQHF.

The rearrangement uses TRBV5-4 and TRBJ1-2; 8 bases fit TRBD1. Germline V gene data show CDR1 as SGHNT and CDR2 as YYREEE (reference sequence). V lost 4 bases to trimming and J lost 1 base; unmatched junction nucleotides: 9. CDR3 length: 16 amino acids. The CDR3 nucleotides read TGTGCCAGCAGCCACGGGACAGGACCCCTTAACTATGGCTACACCTTC. Translation: CASSHGTGPLNYGYTF.

The chain is built from TRBV13 and TRBJ2-2; tentatively, D is TRBD2 (6 bases). The CDR3 consists of 12 residues. With 9 bases removed from V and 4 bases from J, the gap between germline ends came to 9 bases. Germline CDR1 is PRHDT and CDR2 is FYEKMQ (reference sequence). The CDR3 sequence: CASQGGTGELFF. The CDR3 DNA is TGTGCCAGTCAGGGAGGCACCGGGGAGCTGTTTTTT.